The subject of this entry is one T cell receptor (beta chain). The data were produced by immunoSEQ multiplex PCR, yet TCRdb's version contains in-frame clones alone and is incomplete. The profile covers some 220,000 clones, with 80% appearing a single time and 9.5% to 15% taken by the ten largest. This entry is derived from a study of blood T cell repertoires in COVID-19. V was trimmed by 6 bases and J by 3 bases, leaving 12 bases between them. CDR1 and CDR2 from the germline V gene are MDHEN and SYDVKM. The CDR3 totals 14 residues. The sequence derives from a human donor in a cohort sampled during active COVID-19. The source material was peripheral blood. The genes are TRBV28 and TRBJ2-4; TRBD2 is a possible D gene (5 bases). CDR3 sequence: CASSPSGGKNIQYF. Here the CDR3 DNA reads TGTGCCAGCAGCCCCAGCGGAGGCAAAAACATTCAGTACTTC.